This T cell receptor (beta chain) emerged from a study of blood T cell repertoires in COVID-19. Study as a whole: Acute and convalescent COVID-19 specimens originated in the United States, Italy and Spain. From T cells, B-cell-depleted T cells, or PBMCs came the material, which was cDNA or gDNA.

In the study's own analysis: Estimates of nucleated cell counts were drawn from the amplification of reference gene primers. Measured with immunoSEQ multiplex PCR; TCRdb has only the in-frame clones, and not every one. That table supplies the V and J calls and clone size; D and trimming were determined from the DNA. The table includes 250,000 to 400,000 clones, roughly nine tenths detected once. While infection was still active, Seattle patients were enrolled and then followed longitudinally. The receptor's source is a young woman with COVID-19, enrolled during active disease. The source material was peripheral blood.

The CDR3 nucleotides read TGTGCCAGCTCGATGCGGGGAAATGGAAACACCATATATTTT. As protein: CASSMRGNGNTIYF. V and J are TRBV18 and TRBJ1-3, with no clear D. Germline V gene lookup returns CDR1 KGHSH and CDR2 LQKENI. This CDR3 is built from 14 residues. Trimming left V 6 bases short and J 3 bases short, with 12 bases between.